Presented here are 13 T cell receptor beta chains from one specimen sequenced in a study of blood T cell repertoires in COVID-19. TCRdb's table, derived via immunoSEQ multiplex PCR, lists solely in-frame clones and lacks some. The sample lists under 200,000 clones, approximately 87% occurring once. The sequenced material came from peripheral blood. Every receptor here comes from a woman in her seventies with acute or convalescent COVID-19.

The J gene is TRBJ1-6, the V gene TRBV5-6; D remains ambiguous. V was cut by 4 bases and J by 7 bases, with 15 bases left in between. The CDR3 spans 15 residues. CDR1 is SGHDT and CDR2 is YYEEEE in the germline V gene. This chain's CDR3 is CASSGAGSINSPLHF. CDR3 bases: TGTGCCAGCAGCGGCGCCGGGTCCATCAATTCACCCCTCCACTTT.

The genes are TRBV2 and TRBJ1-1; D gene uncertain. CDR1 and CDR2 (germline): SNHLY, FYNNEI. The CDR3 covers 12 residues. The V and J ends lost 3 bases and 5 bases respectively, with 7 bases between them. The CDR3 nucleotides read TGTGCCAGCAGTGAGCGGGGAACTGAAGCTTTCTTT. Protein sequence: CASSERGTEAFF.

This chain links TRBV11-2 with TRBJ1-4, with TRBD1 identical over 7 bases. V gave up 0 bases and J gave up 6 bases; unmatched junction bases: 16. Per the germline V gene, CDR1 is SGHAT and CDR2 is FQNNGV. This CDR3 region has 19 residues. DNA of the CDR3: TGTGCCAGCAGCTTAGATGGAGGGGGCGCTTCCACGGCTTATGAAAAACTGTTTTTT. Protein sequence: CASSLDGGGASTAYEKLFF. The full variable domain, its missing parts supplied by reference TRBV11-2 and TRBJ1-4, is EAGVAQSPRYKIIEKRQSVAFWCNPISGHATLYWYQQILGQGPKLLIQFQNNGVVDDSQLPKDRFSAERLKGVDSTLKIQPAKLEDSAVYLCASSLDGGGASTAYEKLFFGSGTQLSVL.

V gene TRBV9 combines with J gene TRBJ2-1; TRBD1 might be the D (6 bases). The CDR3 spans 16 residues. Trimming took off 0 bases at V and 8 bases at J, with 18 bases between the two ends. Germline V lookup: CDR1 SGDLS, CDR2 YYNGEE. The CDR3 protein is CASSVDLASGVDEQFF. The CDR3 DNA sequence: TGTGCCAGCAGCGTAGATTTGGCCTCAGGGGTCGATGAGCAGTTCTTC.

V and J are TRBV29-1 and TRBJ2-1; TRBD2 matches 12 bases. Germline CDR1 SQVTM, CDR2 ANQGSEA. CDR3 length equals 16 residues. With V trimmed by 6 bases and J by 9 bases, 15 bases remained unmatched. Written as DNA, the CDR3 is TGCAGCGTCCTAGGCCTGACTAGCGGGAGAAGCGGTGAGCAGTTCTTC. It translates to CSVLGLTSGRSGEQFF.

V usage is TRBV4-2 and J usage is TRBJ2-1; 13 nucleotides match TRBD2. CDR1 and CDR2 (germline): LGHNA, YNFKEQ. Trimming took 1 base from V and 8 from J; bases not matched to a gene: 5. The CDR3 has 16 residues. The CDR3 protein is CASSQAALAGGYEQFF. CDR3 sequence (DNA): TGTGCCAGCAGCCAAGCAGCACTAGCGGGGGGGTATGAGCAGTTCTTC.

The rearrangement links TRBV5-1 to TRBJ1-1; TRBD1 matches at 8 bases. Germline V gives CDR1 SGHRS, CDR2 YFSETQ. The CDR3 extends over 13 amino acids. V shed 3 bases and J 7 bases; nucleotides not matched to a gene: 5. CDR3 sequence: CASSYATGVEAFF. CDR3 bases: TGCGCCAGCAGCTACGCGACAGGGGTTGAAGCTTTCTTT.

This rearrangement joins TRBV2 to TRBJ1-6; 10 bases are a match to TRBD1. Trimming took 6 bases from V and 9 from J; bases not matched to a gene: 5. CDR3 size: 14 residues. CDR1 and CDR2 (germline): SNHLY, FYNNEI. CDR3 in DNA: TGTGCCAGCAGGGGGACAGGGGTAGGTTCACCCCTCCACTTT. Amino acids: CASRGTGVGSPLHF.

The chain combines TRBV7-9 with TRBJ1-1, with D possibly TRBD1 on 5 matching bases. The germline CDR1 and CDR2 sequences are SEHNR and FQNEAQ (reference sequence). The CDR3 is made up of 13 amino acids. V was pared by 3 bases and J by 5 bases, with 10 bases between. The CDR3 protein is CASSLRRVTEAFF. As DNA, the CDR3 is TGTGCCAGCAGCTTGCGCAGGGTAACTGAAGCTTTCTTT.

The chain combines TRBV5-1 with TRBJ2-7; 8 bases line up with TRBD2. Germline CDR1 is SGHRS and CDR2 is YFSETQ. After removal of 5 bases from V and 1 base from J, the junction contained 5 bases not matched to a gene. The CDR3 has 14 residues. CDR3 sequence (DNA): TGCGCCAGCAGACCGAGCGGGGGATCCTACGAGCAGTACTTC. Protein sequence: CASRPSGGSYEQYF. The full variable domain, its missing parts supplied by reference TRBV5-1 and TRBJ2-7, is KAGVTQTPRYLIKTRGQQVTLSCSPISGHRSVSWYQQTPGQGLQFLFEYFSETQRNKGNFPGRFSGRQFSNSRSEMNVSTLELGDSALYLCASRPSGGSYEQYFGPGTRLTVT.

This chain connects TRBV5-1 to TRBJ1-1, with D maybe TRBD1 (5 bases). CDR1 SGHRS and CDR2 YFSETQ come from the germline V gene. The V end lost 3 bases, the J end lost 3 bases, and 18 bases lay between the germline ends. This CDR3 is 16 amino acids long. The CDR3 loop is CASSSGVAGPYTEAFF. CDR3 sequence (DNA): TGCGCCAGCAGCTCGGGGGTGGCAGGCCCTTACACTGAAGCTTTCTTT.

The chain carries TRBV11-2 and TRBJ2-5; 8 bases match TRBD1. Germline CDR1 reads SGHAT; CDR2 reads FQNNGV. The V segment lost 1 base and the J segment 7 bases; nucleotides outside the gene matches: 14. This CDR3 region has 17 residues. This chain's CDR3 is CASSLGSRRQGPGTQYF. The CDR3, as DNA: TGTGCCAGCAGCTTAGGTTCCCGACGACAGGGGCCAGGGACCCAGTACTTC.

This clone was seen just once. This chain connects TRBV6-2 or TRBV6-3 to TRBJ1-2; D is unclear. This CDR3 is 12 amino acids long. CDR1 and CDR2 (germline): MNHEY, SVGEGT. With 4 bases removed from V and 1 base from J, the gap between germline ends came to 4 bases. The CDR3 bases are TGTGCCAGCAGTTCCGGTAACTATGGCTACACCTTC. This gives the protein CASSSGNYGYTF.